This T cell receptor (beta chain) came from a study of T cells in women clearing cervical HPV infection. Data came from immunoSEQ multiplex PCR; TCRdb stores just in-frame clones and leaves some out. The sample table includes about 48,000 clones. The germline gives CDR1 SEHNR, CDR2 FQNEAQ (reference sequence). Trimming removed 4 bases from V and 5 bases from J; junction bases left unmatched: 6. This CDR3 spans 15 amino acids. About this clone: The sequenced fragment ends 3 residues before the CDR3 boundary, so the rest is inferred from the germline J gene.

The source of this sequence is a woman aged 18 to 69 with a cervical HPV16 infection that either progressed to CIN3+ or cleared (not recorded which). The V gene is TRBV7-9, the J gene TRBJ2-1; 9 nucleotides agree with TRBD1. What was sequenced was blood buffy coat. The CDR3 spells CASSSGTGTNNEQFF. The covered CDR3 bases are TGTGCCAGCAGCTCCGGGACAGGGACGAACAATGAG.